The rows below give T cell receptor beta chains drawn from one sample of a study of blood T cell repertoires in COVID-19. Profiling relied on immunoSEQ multiplex PCR, and the TCRdb table lists in-frame clones only, not all of them. The sample has about 480,000 clones, roughly 88% seen once. Sample: PBMCs or T cells enriched from blood (not recorded which). Receptors were obtained from a woman in her forties who had recovered from COVID-19. Each CDR3 is given with its conserved first and last residue. The D gene is left open where the match is weak. Size is omitted from some rows. Given values are once, few, many or a class for expanded clones.

d_gene: TRBD2; j_gene: TRBJ2-7; abundance: NA; v_gene: TRBV5-8; CDR3aa: CASSLYSGGFYEQYF; CDR3nt: TGTGCCAGCAGCTTGTATTCGGGAGGGTTCTACGAGCAGTACTTC
d_gene: NA; j_gene: TRBJ2-6; abundance: NA; v_gene: TRBV2; CDR3aa: CASSEEGFGANVLTF; CDR3nt: TGTGCCAGCAGCGAGGAGGGGTTCGGGGCCAACGTCCTGACTTTC
d_gene: TRBD2; j_gene: TRBJ2-3; abundance: NA; v_gene: TRBV5-8; CDR3aa: CASSFGLAVGDTQYF; CDR3nt: TGTGCCAGCAGCTTTGGACTAGCGGTAGGGGATACGCAGTATTTT
d_gene: TRBD2; j_gene: TRBJ2-1; abundance: few; v_gene: TRBV6-2/TRBV6-3; CDR3aa: CASSRSSGRNYNEQFF; CDR3nt: TGTGCCAGCAGCAGATCTAGCGGGAGAAACTACAATGAGCAGTTCTTC
d_gene: NA; j_gene: TRBJ1-5; abundance: once; v_gene: TRBV24-1; CDR3aa: CATSDRTAQPQHF; CDR3nt: TGTGCCACCAGTGATCGAACAGCACAGCCCCAGCATTTT
d_gene: TRBD1; j_gene: TRBJ1-1; abundance: NA; v_gene: TRBV29-1; CDR3aa: CSAGQAETEAFF; CDR3nt: TGCAGCGCCGGACAGGCTGAGACTGAAGCTTTCTTT
d_gene: NA; j_gene: TRBJ1-1; abundance: NA; v_gene: TRBV21-1; CDR3aa: CASSKATVCSCTEAFF; CDR3nt: TGTGCCAGCAGCAAAGCCACAGTGTGTTCGTGCACTGAAGCTTTCTTT
d_gene: TRBD2; j_gene: TRBJ2-1; abundance: NA; v_gene: TRBV5-1; CDR3aa: CASTLRPGLDYNEQFF; CDR3nt: TGCGCCAGCACCCTCCGACCGGGACTAGACTACAATGAGCAGTTCTTC
d_gene: NA; j_gene: TRBJ2-2; abundance: NA; v_gene: TRBV6-2/TRBV6-3; CDR3aa: CASSYEQGPTGELFF; CDR3nt: TGTGCCAGCAGTTATGAGCAGGGGCCCACCGGGGAGCTGTTTTTT
d_gene: NA; j_gene: TRBJ1-2; abundance: NA; v_gene: TRBV5-1; CDR3aa: CASSLLVRGPGSYGYTF; CDR3nt: TGCGCCAGCAGCTTGTTGGTGAGAGGGCCCGGAAGCTATGGCTACACCTTC
d_gene: NA; j_gene: TRBJ2-4; abundance: NA; v_gene: TRBV14; CDR3aa: CASSQESSGYKAKNIQYF; CDR3nt: TGTGCCAGCAGCCAAGAGTCGTCGGGGTATAAGGCCAAAAACATTCAGTACTTC
d_gene: NA; j_gene: TRBJ1-4; abundance: NA; v_gene: TRBV27; CDR3aa: CASSLRAAKREKLFF; CDR3nt: TGTGCCAGCAGTTTACGAGCCGCCAAGCGGGAAAAACTGTTTTTT
d_gene: TRBD1; j_gene: TRBJ2-1; abundance: NA; v_gene: TRBV10-1; CDR3aa: CASSALQGVGEQFF; CDR3nt: TGCGCCAGCAGTGCTTTACAGGGGGTCGGTGAGCAGTTCTTC
d_gene: NA; j_gene: TRBJ1-2; abundance: NA; v_gene: TRBV30; CDR3aa: CAWSETGRYGYTF; CDR3nt: TGTGCCTGGAGTGAAACAGGGCGGTATGGCTACACCTTC
d_gene: NA; j_gene: TRBJ2-7; abundance: NA; v_gene: TRBV24-1; CDR3aa: CATSRDKDSYEQYF; CDR3nt: TGTGCCACCAGCCGGGACAAGGACTCCTACGAGCAGTACTTC
d_gene: TRBD2; j_gene: TRBJ2-7; abundance: NA; v_gene: TRBV4-3; CDR3aa: CASSQEWGGEGKSYEQYF; CDR3nt: TGCGCCAGCAGCCAAGAATGGGGAGGGGAGGGAAAAAGCTACGAGCAGTACTTC
d_gene: NA; j_gene: TRBJ1-6; abundance: NA; v_gene: TRBV2; CDR3aa: CATTGLLNSPLHF; CDR3nt: TGTGCCACCACGGGACTGCTTAATTCACCCCTCCACTTT